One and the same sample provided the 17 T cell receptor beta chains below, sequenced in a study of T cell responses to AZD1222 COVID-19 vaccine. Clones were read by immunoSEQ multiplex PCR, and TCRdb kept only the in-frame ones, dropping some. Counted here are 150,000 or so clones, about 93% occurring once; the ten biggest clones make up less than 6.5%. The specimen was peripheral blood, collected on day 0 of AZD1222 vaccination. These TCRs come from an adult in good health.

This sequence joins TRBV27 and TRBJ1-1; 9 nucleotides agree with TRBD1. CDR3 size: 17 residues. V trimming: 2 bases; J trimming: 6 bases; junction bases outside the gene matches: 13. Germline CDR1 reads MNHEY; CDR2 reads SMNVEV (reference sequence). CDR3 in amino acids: CASSLRTGDGGLAEAFF. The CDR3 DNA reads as TGTGCCAGCAGTTTAAGGACAGGGGATGGGGGATTAGCTGAAGCTTTCTTT.

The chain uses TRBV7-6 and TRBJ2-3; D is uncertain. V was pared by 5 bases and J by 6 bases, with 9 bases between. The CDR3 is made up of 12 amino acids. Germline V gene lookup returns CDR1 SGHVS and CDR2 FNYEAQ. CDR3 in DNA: TGTGCCAGCAGCGCGTCGCGGGATACGCAGTATTTT. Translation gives CASSASRDTQYF.

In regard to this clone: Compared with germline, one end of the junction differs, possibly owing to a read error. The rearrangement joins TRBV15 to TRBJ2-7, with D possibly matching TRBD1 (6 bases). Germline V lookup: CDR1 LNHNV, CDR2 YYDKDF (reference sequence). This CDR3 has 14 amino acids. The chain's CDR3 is CATSRDRGSDEQYF. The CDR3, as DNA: TGTGCCACCAGCAGAGACAGGGGCTCCGACGAGCAGTACTTC.

CDR3 sequence: CASSRTGNTIYF. For the CDR3, the DNA is TGTGCCAGCAGCCGGACTGGAAACACCATATATTTT. The chain combines TRBV7-9 with TRBJ1-3; D uncertain. The V gene lost 5 bases and the J gene lost 2 bases, with 4 bases spanning the gap. Per the germline V gene, CDR1 is SEHNR and CDR2 is FQNEAQ (reference sequence). This CDR3 is built from 12 residues.

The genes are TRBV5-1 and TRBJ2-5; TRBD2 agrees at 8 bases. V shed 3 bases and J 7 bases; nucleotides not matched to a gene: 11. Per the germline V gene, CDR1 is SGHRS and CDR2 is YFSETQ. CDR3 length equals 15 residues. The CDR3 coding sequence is TGCGCCAGCAGCTCCTCGGGACTAGTTGAGGGGACCCAGTACTTC. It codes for CASSSSGLVEGTQYF.

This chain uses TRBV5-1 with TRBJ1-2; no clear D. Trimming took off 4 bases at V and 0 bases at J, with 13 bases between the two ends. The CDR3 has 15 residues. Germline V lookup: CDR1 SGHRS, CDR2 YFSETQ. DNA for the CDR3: TGCGCCAGCAGCCCCTCCGGGAATCCTAACTATGGCTACACCTTC. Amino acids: CASSPSGNPNYGYTF. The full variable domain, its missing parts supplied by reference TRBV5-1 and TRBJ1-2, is KAGVTQTPRYLIKTRGQQVTLSCSPISGHRSVSWYQQTPGQGLQFLFEYFSETQRNKGNFPGRFSGRQFSNSRSEMNVSTLELGDSALYLCASSPSGNPNYGYTFGSGTRLTVV.

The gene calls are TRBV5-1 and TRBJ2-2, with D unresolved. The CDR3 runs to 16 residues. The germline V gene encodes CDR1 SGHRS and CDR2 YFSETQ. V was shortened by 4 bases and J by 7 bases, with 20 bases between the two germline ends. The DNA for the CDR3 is TGCGCCAGCAGCCCCGATCTCGCCTTGACCGGCGGGGAGCTGTTTTTT. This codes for CASSPDLALTGGELFF.

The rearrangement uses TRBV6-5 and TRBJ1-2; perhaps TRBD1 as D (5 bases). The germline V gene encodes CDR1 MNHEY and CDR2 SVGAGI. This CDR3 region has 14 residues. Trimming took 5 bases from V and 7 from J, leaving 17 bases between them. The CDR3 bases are TGTGCCAGCAGTCCTTTGACAGAAAGGGCTGGCTACACCTTC. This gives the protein CASSPLTERAGYTF.

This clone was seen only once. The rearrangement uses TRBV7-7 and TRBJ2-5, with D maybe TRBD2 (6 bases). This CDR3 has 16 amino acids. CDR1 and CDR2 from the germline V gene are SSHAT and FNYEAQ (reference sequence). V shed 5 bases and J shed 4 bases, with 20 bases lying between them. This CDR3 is CASSPRNSGTGETQYF. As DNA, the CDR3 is TGTGCCAGCAGCCCCCGTAACTCAGGGACTGGAGAGACCCAGTACTTC.

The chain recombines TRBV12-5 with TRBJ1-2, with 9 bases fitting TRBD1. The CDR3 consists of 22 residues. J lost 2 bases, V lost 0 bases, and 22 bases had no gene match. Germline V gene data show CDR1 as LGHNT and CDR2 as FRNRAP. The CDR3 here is CASGLVHWDRAKFSVKNYGYTF. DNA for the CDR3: TGTGCTAGTGGTTTGGTACACTGGGACAGGGCAAAATTCTCAGTGAAGAACTATGGCTACACCTTC.

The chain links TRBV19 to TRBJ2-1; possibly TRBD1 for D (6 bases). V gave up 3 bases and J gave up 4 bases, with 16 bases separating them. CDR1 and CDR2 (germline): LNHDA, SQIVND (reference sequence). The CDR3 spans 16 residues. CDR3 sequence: CASSIKGQNPYNEQFF. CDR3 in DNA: TGTGCCAGTAGTATCAAAGGACAGAACCCTTACAATGAGCAGTTCTTC.

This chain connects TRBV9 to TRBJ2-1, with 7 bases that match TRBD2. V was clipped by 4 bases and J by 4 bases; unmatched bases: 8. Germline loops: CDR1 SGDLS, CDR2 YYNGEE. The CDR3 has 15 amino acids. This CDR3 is CASSLRRGGYNEQFF. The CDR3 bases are TGTGCCAGCAGCCTCCGAAGGGGAGGGTACAATGAGCAGTTCTTC.

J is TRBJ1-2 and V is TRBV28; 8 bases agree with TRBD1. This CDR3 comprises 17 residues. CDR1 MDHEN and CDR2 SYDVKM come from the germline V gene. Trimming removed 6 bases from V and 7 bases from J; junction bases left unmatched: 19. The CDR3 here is CASSPGGEVLEVGGYTF. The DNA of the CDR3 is TGTGCCAGCAGCCCAGGGGGCGAAGTTCTCGAGGTCGGTGGCTACACCTTC.

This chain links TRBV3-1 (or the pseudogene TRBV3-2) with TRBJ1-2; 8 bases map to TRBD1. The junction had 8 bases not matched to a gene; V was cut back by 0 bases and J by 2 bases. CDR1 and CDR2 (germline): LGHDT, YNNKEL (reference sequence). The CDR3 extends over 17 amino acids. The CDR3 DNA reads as TGTGCCAGCAGCCAAGACGTCGGGGCAGGGGGCAACTATGGCTACACCTTC. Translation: CASSQDVGAGGNYGYTF.

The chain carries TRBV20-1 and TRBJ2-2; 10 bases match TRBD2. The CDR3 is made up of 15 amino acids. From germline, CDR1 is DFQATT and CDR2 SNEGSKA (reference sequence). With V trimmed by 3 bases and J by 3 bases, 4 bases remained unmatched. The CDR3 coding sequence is TGCAGTGCTAGTGGCCTAGCGGGAGACACCGGGGAGCTGTTTTTT. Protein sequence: CSASGLAGDTGELFF.

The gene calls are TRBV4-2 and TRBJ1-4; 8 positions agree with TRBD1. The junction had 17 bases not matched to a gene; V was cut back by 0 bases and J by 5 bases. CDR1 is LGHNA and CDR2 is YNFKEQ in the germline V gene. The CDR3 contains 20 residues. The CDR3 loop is CASSQDIRRTGRVGNEKLFF. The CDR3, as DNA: TGTGCCAGCAGCCAAGATATACGGCGGACAGGGAGGGTGGGGAATGAAAAACTGTTTTTT.

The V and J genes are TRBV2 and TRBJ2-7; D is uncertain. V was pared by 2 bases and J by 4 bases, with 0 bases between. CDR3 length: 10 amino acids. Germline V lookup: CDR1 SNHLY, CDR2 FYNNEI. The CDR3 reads CASSEYEQYF. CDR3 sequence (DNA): TGTGCCAGCAGTGAATACGAGCAGTACTTC.